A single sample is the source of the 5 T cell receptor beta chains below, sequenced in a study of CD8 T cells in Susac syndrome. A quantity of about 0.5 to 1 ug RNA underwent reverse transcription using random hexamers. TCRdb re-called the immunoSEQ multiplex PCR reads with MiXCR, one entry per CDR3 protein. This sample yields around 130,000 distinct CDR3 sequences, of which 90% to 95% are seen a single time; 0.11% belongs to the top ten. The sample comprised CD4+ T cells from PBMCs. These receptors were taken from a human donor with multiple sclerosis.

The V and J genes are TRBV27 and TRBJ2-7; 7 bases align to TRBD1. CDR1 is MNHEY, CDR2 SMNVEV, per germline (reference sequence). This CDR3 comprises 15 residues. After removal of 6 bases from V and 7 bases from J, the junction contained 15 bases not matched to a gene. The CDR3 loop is CASSAITQGISEQYF. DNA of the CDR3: TGTGCCAGCAGCGCTATAACACAGGGGATCTCGGAGCAGTACTTC.

The CDR3 reads CASNLHGSTDTQYF. The CDR3, as DNA: TGTGCCAGCAATCTGCATGGTAGCACAGATACGCAGTATTTT. The rearrangement uses TRBV27 and TRBJ2-3; D uncertain. The CDR3 is 14 amino acids. The germline V gene encodes CDR1 MNHEY and CDR2 SMNVEV (reference sequence). V lost 7 bases and J lost 0, with 11 bases in between.

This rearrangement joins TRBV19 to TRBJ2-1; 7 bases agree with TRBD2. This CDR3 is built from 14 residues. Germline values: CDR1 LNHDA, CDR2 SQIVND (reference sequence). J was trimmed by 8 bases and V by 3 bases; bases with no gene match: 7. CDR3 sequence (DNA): TGTGCCAGTAGTATGAGAGGGGCGGGGGATGAGCAGTTCTTC. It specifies CASSMRGAGDEQFF.

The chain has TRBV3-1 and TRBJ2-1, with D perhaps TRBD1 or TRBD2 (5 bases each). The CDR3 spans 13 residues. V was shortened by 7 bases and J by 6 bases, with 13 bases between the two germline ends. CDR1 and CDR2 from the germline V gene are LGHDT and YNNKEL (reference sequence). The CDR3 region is CASMGLGVNEQFF. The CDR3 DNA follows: TGTGCCAGCATGGGGCTGGGGGTCAATGAGCAGTTCTTC.

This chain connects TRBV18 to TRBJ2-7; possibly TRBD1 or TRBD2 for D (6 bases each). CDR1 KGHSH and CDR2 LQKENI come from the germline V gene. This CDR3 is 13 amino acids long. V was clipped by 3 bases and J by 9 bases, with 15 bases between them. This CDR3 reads CASSPRRGDGQYF. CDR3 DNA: TGTGCCAGCTCACCGCGGAGGGGGGACGGGCAGTACTTC.